A selection of T cell receptor beta chains follows, all from one sample in a study of T cell repertoires in cytomegalovirus infection. A single record per CDR3 protein comes from TCRdb applying MiXCR to the reads. The sample contains 650,000 to 850,000 distinct CDR3 sequences, just under 30% of which appear only once. Their target antigens are unknown. Sequenced here: cultured CD8+ T cells from PBMCs, sampled from culture after CMV antigen stimulation. These receptors all stem from a human donor in good health (CMV status not recorded). Some clones in this sample may be carry-over from other donors' samples. CDR3s include the opening cysteine and the closing phenylalanine or tryptophan. The order of the fields is clone size, J gene, V gene, D gene, CDR3 protein, CDR3 DNA. The D gene is left open where the match is weak. Clone size is given for some rows only: seen once, a few or many times, or a class if the clone is expanded.

size: NA; J: TRBJ2-1; V: TRBV4-2; D: NA; CDR3: CASSPPEATGNNEQFF; DNA: TGTGCCAGCAGCCCCCCCGAGGCCACAGGGAACAATGAGCAGTTCTTC
size: NA; J: TRBJ2-1; V: TRBV9; D: NA; CDR3: CASSGGSGRNNEQFF; DNA: TGTGCCAGCAGCGGAGGATCGGGCCGTAACAATGAGCAGTTCTTC
size: few; J: TRBJ2-4; V: TRBV6-5; D: NA; CDR3: CASSFGGPAKNIQYF; DNA: TGTGCCAGCAGCTTCGGGGGTCCGGCCAAAAACATTCAGTACTTC
size: few; J: TRBJ1-3; V: TRBV4-3; D: NA; CDR3: CASSQGFTASGNTIYF; DNA: TGCGCCAGCAGCCAAGGATTCACAGCCTCTGGAAACACCATATATTTT
size: few; J: TRBJ1-2; V: TRBV3-1; D: TRBD1; CDR3: CASSQDNRGQDYGYTF; DNA: TGTGCCAGCAGCCAAGATAACAGGGGGCAAGACTATGGCTACACCTTC
size: NA; J: TRBJ1-1; V: TRBV12-3/TRBV12-4; D: NA; CDR3: CASSSVGGNTEAFF; DNA: TGTGCCAGCAGTTCCGTGGGTGGGAACACTGAAGCTTTCTTT
size: NA; J: TRBJ2-1; V: TRBV15; D: NA; CDR3: CATSSPEISEINNEQFF; DNA: TGTGCCACCAGCAGCCCCGAGATTAGCGAGATCAACAATGAGCAGTTCTTC
size: few; J: TRBJ1-4; V: TRBV27; D: NA; CDR3: CASRRASDEKLFF; DNA: TGTGCCAGCAGAAGGGCATCTGATGAAAAACTGTTTTTT
size: few; J: TRBJ2-1; V: TRBV6-1; D: NA; CDR3: CASESGGNEQFF; DNA: TGTGCCAGCGAGTCAGGAGGGAATGAGCAGTTCTTC
size: few; J: TRBJ1-1; V: TRBV10-3; D: NA; CDR3: CAIAVNQGMNTEAFF; DNA: TGTGCCATCGCCGTAAATCAGGGAATGAACACTGAAGCTTTCTTT
size: NA; J: TRBJ2-1; V: TRBV6-5; D: NA; CDR3: CASRHRDTTLNEQFF; DNA: TGTGCCAGCAGGCACCGGGACACCACCCTCAATGAGCAGTTCTTC
size: NA; J: TRBJ1-5; V: TRBV6-2/TRBV6-3; D: NA; CDR3: CASRPGIYQPQHF; DNA: TGTGCCAGCAGGCCGGGAATCTATCAGCCCCAGCATTTT
size: NA; J: TRBJ1-1; V: TRBV7-9; D: TRBD1; CDR3: CAAGQGGGTEAFF; DNA: TGTGCCGCCGGACAGGGTGGGGGCACTGAAGCTTTCTTT
size: NA; J: TRBJ2-1; V: TRBV6-6; D: TRBD1; CDR3: CASSPYGTDNEQFF; DNA: TGTGCCAGCAGCCCTTACGGGACAGACAATGAGCAGTTCTTC
size: NA; J: TRBJ1-6; V: TRBV20-1; D: NA; CDR3: CSATPGVSPLHF; DNA: TGCAGTGCTACCCCCGGGGTCTCACCCCTCCACTTT
size: NA; J: TRBJ1-1; V: TRBV7-3; D: TRBD1; CDR3: CASSLWGTGIKGRMNTEAFF; DNA: TGTGCCAGCAGCTTATGGGGGACAGGAATTAAGGGGAGAATGAACACTGAAGCTTTCTTT
size: few; J: TRBJ2-7; V: TRBV25-1; D: NA; CDR3: CASSGKADGYYEQYF; DNA: TGTGCCAGCAGTGGGAAAGCTGACGGCTACTACGAGCAGTACTTC
size: NA; J: TRBJ1-1; V: TRBV5-1; D: NA; CDR3: CASSPKGMNTEAFF; DNA: TGCGCCAGCAGCCCTAAAGGGATGAACACTGAAGCTTTCTTT
size: NA; J: TRBJ1-6; V: TRBV18; D: NA; CDR3: CASSSRDPQNSPLHF; DNA: TGTGCCAGCTCATCCCGGGACCCGCAAAATTCACCCCTCCACTTT
size: NA; J: TRBJ2-1; V: TRBV4-1; D: TRBD2; CDR3: CASSQDAAGGLLDEQFF; DNA: TGCGCCAGCAGCCAAGATGCAGCGGGGGGCCTCCTCGATGAGCAGTTCTTC
size: NA; J: TRBJ1-2; V: TRBV15; D: TRBD1; CDR3: CATSREAGGSNYGYTF; DNA: TGTGCCACCAGCAGAGAGGCAGGGGGCTCTAACTATGGCTACACCTTC
size: NA; J: TRBJ2-3; V: TRBV4-1; D: NA; CDR3: CASSQDGGAMTDTQYF; DNA: TGCGCCAGCAGCCAAGATGGGGGGGCGATGACAGATACGCAGTATTTT
size: NA; J: TRBJ1-2; V: TRBV19; D: NA; CDR3: CASSIPRDRGYGYTF; DNA: TGTGCCAGTAGTATTCCGAGGGATCGCGGCTATGGCTACACCTTC
size: NA; J: TRBJ1-1; V: TRBV4-1; D: NA; CDR3: CASSPTGRRGELTEAFF; DNA: TGTGCCAGCAGCCCGACTGGCAGGAGGGGAGAGCTCACTGAAGCTTTCTTT
size: NA; J: TRBJ2-2; V: TRBV5-6; D: NA; CDR3: CASSLARRNTGELFF; DNA: TGTGCCAGCAGCTTAGCTAGGCGGAACACCGGGGAGCTGTTTTTT
size: NA; J: TRBJ2-5; V: TRBV6-5; D: NA; CDR3: CASSYSRLGNIQETQYF; DNA: TGTGCCAGCAGTTACTCCAGACTAGGGAACATACAAGAGACCCAGTACTTC
size: few; J: TRBJ2-5; V: TRBV4-2; D: TRBD1; CDR3: CASSLGQASIQYF; DNA: TGTGCCAGCAGCCTGGGACAGGCGAGTATCCAGTACTTC
size: once; J: TRBJ2-5; V: TRBV25-1; D: NA; CDR3: CAMRGPQETQYF; DNA: TGTGCCATGCGGGGCCCACAAGAGACCCAGTACTTC
size: once; J: TRBJ2-7; V: TRBV4-1; D: NA; CDR3: CASSQAQGPSYEQYF; DNA: TGTGCCAGCAGCCAAGCGCAGGGACCCTCCTACGAGCAGTACTTC
size: few; J: TRBJ1-1; V: TRBV12-3/TRBV12-4; D: NA; CDR3: CASSLVPFEAFF; DNA: TGTGCCAGCAGTTTAGTCCCGTTCGAAGCTTTCTTT
size: few; J: TRBJ1-2; V: TRBV12-5; D: NA; CDR3: CASGLTVGYGYTF; DNA: TGTGCTAGTGGTTTGACAGTGGGATATGGCTACACCTTC
size: once; J: TRBJ2-5; V: TRBV15; D: NA; CDR3: CATWSEHPYQETQYF; DNA: TGTGCCACTTGGAGTGAGCATCCCTACCAAGAGACCCAGTACTTC
size: many; J: TRBJ1-6; V: TRBV7-6; D: NA; CDR3: CASSLGFPDRLNSPLHF; DNA: TGTGCCAGCAGCTTAGGTTTCCCTGACAGACTTAATTCACCCCTCCACTTT